This is a list of T cell receptor beta chains from one sample in a study of blood T cell repertoires in COVID-19. Method: immunoSEQ multiplex PCR; TCRdb's copy keeps in-frame clones and lacks some. The sample records more than 400,000 clones, about 92% being singletons. Sample: PBMCs or T cells enriched from blood (not recorded which). The receptor source for this set is a man between 18 and 29 years old who had recovered from COVID-19. Each CDR3 is given with its conserved first and last residue. The D gene is left open where the match is weak. Part of the rows lack a size; the others show once, few, many or a class for expanded clones.

v_call	cdr3_length	clone_size	j_call	d_call	cdr3_nt	cdr3_aa
TRBV2	16	-	TRBJ1-1	-	TGTGCCAGCAGTGCCTACAGGTTGCAAGGAGCCGCTGAAGCTTTCTTT	CASSAYRLQGAAEAFF
TRBV6-5	15	-	TRBJ1-1	-	TGTGCCAGCAGTTACCAGGGGAGTAGGGGCACTGAAGCTTTCTTT	CASSYQGSRGTEAFF
TRBV6-5	15	-	TRBJ1-5	TRBD1	TGTGCCAGCAGTTCGGGACAGCCCAACAATCAGCCCCAGCATTTT	CASSSGQPNNQPQHF
TRBV14	14	-	TRBJ1-6	-	TGTGCCAGCAGCCAAGATTACGGTAATTCACCCCTCCACTTT	CASSQDYGNSPLHF
TRBV12-5	20	-	TRBJ1-5	TRBD1	TGTGCTAGTGGTTTGAGTGTGAACAGGGGGCTTGTAGATAGCAATCAGCCCCAGCATTTT	CASGLSVNRGLVDSNQPQHF
TRBV5-1	16	-	TRBJ2-5	-	TGCGCCAGCAGCCAAGGAGGGTGGGTTATTCAAGAGACCCAGTACTTC	CASSQGGWVIQETQYF
TRBV4-2	16	-	TRBJ2-1	-	TGTGCCAGCAGCCAAGTGGCGGGCGGTGGCTACAATGAGCAGTTCTTC	CASSQVAGGGYNEQFF
TRBV28	17	-	TRBJ2-5	TRBD2	TGTGCCAGCAGTTTAGTTGGGGCGGGAGGGGTCGAAGAGACCCAGTACTTC	CASSLVGAGGVEETQYF
TRBV7-2	15	-	TRBJ1-1	-	TGTGCCAGCAGCTTAGTCTCGGGGGGTGGCACTGAAGCTTTCTTT	CASSLVSGGGTEAFF
TRBV6-5	12	-	TRBJ1-1	-	TGTGCCAGCACCAGTAGGGGGACTGAAGCTTTCTTT	CASTSRGTEAFF
TRBV18	17	-	TRBJ2-1	TRBD2	TGTGCCAGCTCACCGGGACTAGCGGGGTACTCCTACAATGAGCAGTTCTTC	CASSPGLAGYSYNEQFF
TRBV5-1	16	-	TRBJ2-1	-	TGCGCCAGCAGACCAACTAACTCCGGACAGTACAATGAGCAGTTCTTC	CASRPTNSGQYNEQFF
TRBV4-1	15	-	TRBJ1-5	TRBD1	TGCGCCAGCAGCCATAGACAGGGGCAAAATCAGCCCCAGCATTTT	CASSHRQGQNQPQHF
TRBV12-3/TRBV12-4	12	-	TRBJ1-4	-	TGTGCCAGCAGTCAACTAGCCTCAAAACTGTTTTTT	CASSQLASKLFF
TRBV12-3/TRBV12-4	11	-	TRBJ1-1	-	TGTGCCAGCAGTTTGACAGGAGACGCTTTCTTT	CASSLTGDAFF
TRBV15	14	-	TRBJ1-5	-	TGTGCCACCGGGGACGGGGGGAGCAATCAGCCCCAGCATTTT	CATGDGGSNQPQHF
TRBV11-2	14	-	TRBJ1-1	-	TGTGCCAGCAGCCCGAGGGCGGTGAACACTGAAGCTTTCTTT	CASSPRAVNTEAFF
TRBV30	11	-	TRBJ1-4	-	TGTGCCTGGAGTCCCAGTGAAAAACTGTTTTTT	CAWSPSEKLFF
TRBV2	14	-	TRBJ1-2	-	TGTGCCAGCAGTCGGGAAAACACCAACTATGGCTACACCTTC	CASSRENTNYGYTF
TRBV30	13	-	TRBJ1-2	TRBD1	TGTGCCTGGAGTGTATACAGGGGAGAAGGCTACACCTTC	CAWSVYRGEGYTF
TRBV5-8	16	-	TRBJ1-4	TRBD1	TGTGCCAGCAGCTACCGAAGAAGGGACAGGGGGGTAAAACTGTTTTTT	CASSYRRRDRGVKLFF
TRBV2	13	-	TRBJ2-5	-	TGTGCCATCGCCGAGGGTCCCAGGGAGACCCAGTACTTC	CAIAEGPRETQYF
TRBV10-3	12	-	TRBJ2-7	-	TGTGCCATCAGTGACAGCTCCTACGAGCAGTACTTC	CAISDSSYEQYF
TRBV2	14	-	TRBJ1-5	TRBD1	TGTGCCAGCAGGGGGACAGGAAACAATCAGCCCCAGCATTTT	CASRGTGNNQPQHF
TRBV3-1/TRBV3-2	13	-	TRBJ1-2	-	TGTGCCAGCAGCCTGGGGACAAGGAGCGGCTACACCTTC	CASSLGTRSGYTF
TRBV9	14	-	TRBJ2-7	-	TGTGCCAGCAGCGTCGGGGACACACAATACGAGCAGTACTTC	CASSVGDTQYEQYF
TRBV29-1	15	-	TRBJ2-1	-	TGCAGCGTTGAATTGGGGGCCGATTACTACAATGAGCAGTTCTTC	CSVELGADYYNEQFF
TRBV19	15	once	TRBJ1-1	-	TGTGCCAGTAGTACTCCGACAGGAATGAACACTGAAGCTTTCTTT	CASSTPTGMNTEAFF
TRBV2	15	-	TRBJ2-7	TRBD2	TGTGCCAGCAGCCCGATTCTAGCGGGGACCTACGAGCAGTACTTC	CASSPILAGTYEQYF
TRBV11-2	14	-	TRBJ1-6	TRBD1	TGTGCCAGCAGCCCTCCGGGACAGGGGACACCCCTCCACTTT	CASSPPGQGTPLHF
TRBV5-1	15	-	TRBJ2-7	TRBD2	TGCGCCAGCAGACCGTTAAGCGGGAGCTCCTACGAGCAGTACTTC	CASRPLSGSSYEQYF
TRBV27	16	once	TRBJ1-1	TRBD1	TGTGCCGCCGTACAATTTCAGGGGGGCATCTTCTCTGAAGCTTTCTTT	CAAVQFQGGIFSEAFF
TRBV19	13	-	TRBJ2-3	-	TGTGCCAGTAGTATAGGCGGGCCCGATACGCAGTATTTT	CASSIGGPDTQYF
TRBV27	14	few	TRBJ1-1	-	TGTGCCAGCAGTTTCGCGGGGGTGAACACTGAAGCTTTCTTT	CASSFAGVNTEAFF
TRBV12-5	12	-	TRBJ2-7	TRBD2	TGTGCTAGCGGTTTGGGAGGGATCGAGCAGTACTTC	CASGLGGIEQYF
TRBV30	13	-	TRBJ1-2	-	TGTGCCTGGAGTTCGACTGGTGCCTATGGCTACACCTTC	CAWSSTGAYGYTF
TRBV6-5	15	once	TRBJ1-2	TRBD1	TGTGCCAGTTGGGGACAGACACAATATAACTATGGCTACACCTTC	CASWGQTQYNYGYTF
TRBV3-1/TRBV3-2	16	-	TRBJ1-5	TRBD1	TGTGCCAGCAGCCCGACAGGGTTTGCGAGCGGTCAGCCCCAGCATTTT	CASSPTGFASGQPQHF
TRBV10-3	14	-	TRBJ1-1	-	TGTGCCATCAGGGATACCGACAGGAACACTGAAGCTTTCTTT	CAIRDTDRNTEAFF
TRBV7-8	17	-	TRBJ2-1	-	TGTGCCAGCAGCTTACAGGTTGACAGGGCGGGGTTGAATGAGCAGTTCTTC	CASSLQVDRAGLNEQFF
TRBV7-9	16	-	TRBJ2-1	TRBD1	TGTGCCAGCAGCTTCGAAGGAGCAGGGGGTCCGTACGAGCAGTTCTTC	CASSFEGAGGPYEQFF
TRBV7-3	14	-	TRBJ2-2	-	TGTGCCAGCAGCTTTCTCCGGAACACCGGGGAGCTGTTTTTT	CASSFLRNTGELFF
TRBV6-5	14	-	TRBJ1-2	TRBD1	TGTGCCAGCAGTTACCGGGACAGAACTATCGGCTACACCTTC	CASSYRDRTIGYTF
TRBV10-3	14	-	TRBJ1-1	-	TGTGCCATCAGGACGTTCCAGGAGGGCACTGAAGCTTTCTTT	CAIRTFQEGTEAFF
TRBV2	13	few	TRBJ1-1	TRBD1	TGTGCCAGCAGTCAGGACGGGACAGGGATGCCTTTCTTT	CASSQDGTGMPFF
TRBV19	13	-	TRBJ1-5	TRBD1	TGTGCCAGTAGTATCGACAGGGGGCAGCCCCAGCATTTT	CASSIDRGQPQHF
TRBV28	14	-	TRBJ1-2	TRBD1	TGTGCCAGTTCAATAGTGCAGGGGGACTATGGCTACACCTTC	CASSIVQGDYGYTF
TRBV19	17	-	TRBJ1-1	TRBD1	TGTGCCAGTGCCGTTCGGGACAGGGGAATGGTTGACACTGAAGCTTTCTTT	CASAVRDRGMVDTEAFF
TRBV19	15	-	TRBJ1-2	-	TGTGCCAGTAGTATTGGGGGACAATTCAACTATGGCTACACCTTC	CASSIGGQFNYGYTF
TRBV12-5	15	-	TRBJ2-7	-	TGTGCTAGTGGTTTGGTAGTTGGCTCCCACTACGAGCAGTACTTC	CASGLVVGSHYEQYF
TRBV19	15	once	TRBJ2-1	TRBD1	TGTGCCAGTAGTAACAGGGGGCCCTCCTACAATGAGCAGTTCTTC	CASSNRGPSYNEQFF
TRBV11-2	15	-	TRBJ2-1	-	TGTGCCAGCAGCTCTGGACAGACCATCTACAATGAGCAGTTCTTC	CASSSGQTIYNEQFF